The 25 T cell receptor beta chains below all came from one sample that was sequenced in a study of OX40 agonist ivuxolimab in advanced cancers. Assay used: immunoSEQ multiplex PCR; TCRdb lists only in-frame clones, some missing. Here the sample spans fewer than 25,000 clones, approximately 77% being singletons. The input for sequencing was CD4+ or CD8+ T cells sorted from blood, taken in a trial of the OX40 agonist ivuxolimab. The receptor source for this set is an adult with an advanced solid tumor such as melanoma, head and neck, liver or kidney cancer.

This chain joins TRBV19 and TRBJ2-1; possible D gene TRBD2, 5 bases. CDR1 is LNHDA, CDR2 SQIVND, per germline (reference sequence). Trimming took off 4 bases at V and 10 bases at J, with 11 bases between the two ends. This CDR3 spans 12 amino acids. DNA for the CDR3: TGTGCCAGTAGTAACGGGATGATCGAGCAGTTCTTC. This encodes CASSNGMIEQFF.

The chain is built from TRBV7-1 and TRBJ2-7, with D possibly matching TRBD2 (5 bases). TRBV7-1 is sorted into the ORF group, with uncertain function. The V end was cut by 5 bases, the J end by 1 base, with 18 bases between. The CDR3 runs to 16 residues. The CDR3 coding sequence is TGTGCCAGCAGCCCCCCGAGTTTCGGGGAATCCTACGAGCAGTACTTC. This codes for CASSPPSFGESYEQYF.

The chain employs TRBV5-4 and TRBJ2-7; a possible D gene is TRBD2 (5 bases). V was cut by 0 bases and J by 2 bases, with 12 bases left in between. The CDR3 length is 15 residues. Germline V gene lookup returns CDR1 SGHNT and CDR2 YYREEE (reference sequence). This CDR3 reads CASSLGAGRAYEQYF. CDR3 coding DNA: TGTGCCAGCAGCTTGGGGGCGGGCCGGGCCTACGAGCAGTACTTC. The whole variable domain, filled in from reference TRBV5-4 and TRBJ2-7, reads ETGVTQSPTHLIKTRGQQVTLRCSSQSGHNTVSWYQQALGQGPQFIFQYYREEENGRGNFPPRFSGLQFPNYSSELNVNALELDDSALYLCASSLGAGRAYEQYFGPGTRLTVT.

The J gene is TRBJ2-3, the V gene TRBV7-3; the D is unclear. In germline, CDR1 is SGHTA, CDR2 FQGTGA. The ends were cut back, 2 bases at V and 5 bases at J, with 5 bases in the middle. The CDR3 extends over 12 amino acids. This chain's CDR3 is CASSLLGDTQYF. The CDR3 nucleotides read TGTGCCAGCAGCTTATTGGGAGATACGCAGTATTTT.

The chain has TRBV7-8 and TRBJ1-5; 8 nucleotides line up with TRBD1. Germline-derived CDR1 and CDR2 are SGHVS and FQNEAQ. J was trimmed by 6 bases and V by 2 bases; bases with no gene match: 6. CDR3 length: 15 residues. The CDR3 region has the DNA TGTGCCAGCAGCTTATCTTCAGGGGGCATTCAGCCCCAGCATTTT. It encodes CASSLSSGGIQPQHF.

The V and J genes are TRBV18 and TRBJ1-2; the D is unclear. V was clipped by 1 base and J by 0 bases, with 12 bases between them. In germline, CDR1 is KGHSH, CDR2 LQKENI. The CDR3 is made up of 16 amino acids. CDR3 nucleotide sequence: TGTGCCAGCTCACCACTTGTTGACATCTCTAACTATGGCTACACCTTC. Translated, it gives CASSPLVDISNYGYTF.

The gene calls are TRBV2 and TRBJ2-7; a possible D gene is TRBD2 (5 bases). CDR3 length equals 12 residues. Trimming stripped 6 bases from V and 5 bases from J, with 11 bases between. Looked up from germline, CDR1 is SNHLY and CDR2 is FYNNEI. The CDR3 loop is CASRGSLHEQYF. The CDR3 bases are TGTGCCAGCAGGGGGAGCCTCCACGAGCAGTACTTC.

This chain joins TRBV19 and TRBJ1-1, with TRBD1 as a possible D gene (6 bases). V dropped 4 bases and J dropped 5 bases, with 20 bases sitting between them. CDR3 length: 16 residues. The germline V gene encodes CDR1 LNHDA and CDR2 SQIVND (reference sequence). The CDR3 is CASSTPPGQTNTEAFF. The CDR3 DNA reads as TGTGCCAGTAGTACCCCGCCGGGACAAACGAATACTGAAGCTTTCTTT.

The chain uses TRBV9 and TRBJ2-1, with D tentatively TRBD2 (6 bases). Trimming cost V 1 base and J 1 base, with 9 bases left between them. The CDR3 is 15 residues long. Per germline, CDR1 SGDLS and CDR2 YYNGEE. This CDR3 reads CASSVRSGSYNEQFF. CDR3 bases: TGTGCCAGCAGCGTAAGAAGCGGGTCCTACAATGAGCAGTTCTTC. The whole variable domain, filled in from reference TRBV9 and TRBJ2-1, reads DSGVTQTPKHLITATGQRVTLRCSPRSGDLSVYWYQQSLDQGLQFLIQYYNGEERAKGNILERFSAQQFPDLHSELNLSSLELGDSALYFCASSVRSGSYNEQFFGPGTRLTVL.

V and J are TRBV6-6 and TRBJ2-1, with 7 bases that match TRBD2. This CDR3 has 13 amino acids. From germline, CDR1 is MNHNY and CDR2 SVGAGI (reference sequence). J was trimmed by 7 bases and V by 2 bases; bases with no gene match: 2. The CDR3 DNA is TGTGCCAGCAGTTACCAAGCGGGAAATGAGCAGTTCTTC. Translating it yields CASSYQAGNEQFF.

This chain connects TRBV6-4 to TRBJ2-3, with TRBD2 matching over 7 bases. Per germline, CDR1 MRHNA and CDR2 SNTAGT. V shed 0 bases, J shed 2 bases, and the junction held 5 bases outside the gene matches. This CDR3 contains 16 residues. Written as DNA, the CDR3 is TGTGCCAGCAGTGACTCTTTGGGAGGGCACACAGATACGCAGTATTTT. Its translation is CASSDSLGGHTDTQYF.

The chain joins TRBV19 to TRBJ1-1; D gene ambiguous. CDR3 size: 16 residues. Germline V gene lookup returns CDR1 LNHDA and CDR2 SQIVND (reference sequence). Trimming left V 5 bases short and J 4 bases short, with 20 bases between. CDR3 bases: TGTGCCAGTAGTCCCCGGAGGGTTACTCCCAGCACTGAAGCTTTCTTT. Its protein product is CASSPRRVTPSTEAFF.

CDR3 region: CASSTTSGSYEQYF. CDR3 coding DNA: TGTGCCAGCAGCACAACCAGCGGGTCTTACGAGCAGTACTTC. The chain employs TRBV7-2 and TRBJ2-7; D is possibly TRBD2 (6 bases). Looked up from germline, CDR1 is SGHTA and CDR2 is FQGNSA. Trimming removed 5 bases from V and 4 bases from J, with 15 bases in between. There are 14 residues in the CDR3.

The chain is built from TRBV5-1 and TRBJ2-3; 7 nucleotides agree with TRBD1. Looked up from germline, CDR1 is SGHRS and CDR2 is YFSETQ. With V trimmed by 4 bases and J by 1 base, 6 bases remained unmatched. This CDR3 contains 15 residues. The CDR3 sequence is CASSQRTGGTDTQYF. The DNA for the CDR3 is TGCGCCAGCAGCCAGAGGACAGGAGGCACAGATACGCAGTATTTT.

This clone was counted between two and nine times. V gene TRBV15 combines with J gene TRBJ2-1; D unresolved. Germline V CDR1 and CDR2: LNHNV, YYDKDF (reference sequence). The V end was cut by 3 bases, the J end by 5 bases, with 11 bases between. CDR3 size: 14 residues. The DNA for the CDR3 is TGTGCCACCAGCAGCCGTTGGGTCAACAATGAGCAGTTCTTC. Its protein product is CATSSRWVNNEQFF.

The rearrangement joins TRBV5-1 to TRBJ1-2, with 10 positions matching TRBD1. Germline V gene sequence: CDR1 SGHRS, CDR2 YFSETQ. Trimming took 6 bases from V and 6 from J; bases not matched to a gene: 5. The CDR3 loop spans 13 amino acids. DNA of the CDR3: TGCGCCAGCACCTTCGGGACAGGGGATGGCTACACCTTC. Protein product: CASTFGTGDGYTF.

This chain links TRBV5-1 with TRBJ2-5; D gene unclear. Between the trimmed V and J ends, which lost 1 base and 1 base, there was a span of 14 bases. Germline V gene sequence: CDR1 SGHRS, CDR2 YFSETQ. The CDR3 length is 16 residues. The CDR3 DNA reads TGCGCCAGCAGCTTGTACCCACCAGGTGGCCAAGAGACCCAGTACTTC. The encoded protein is CASSLYPPGGQETQYF.

The chain combines TRBV7-2 with TRBJ2-7, with D possibly matching TRBD1 (6 bases). V shed 0 bases and J shed 2 bases, with 17 bases lying between them. The germline V gene encodes CDR1 SGHTA and CDR2 FQGNSA. The CDR3 loop spans 17 amino acids. The CDR3 loop is CASSLASTGNLPYEQYF. DNA of the CDR3: TGTGCCAGCAGCTTAGCCTCGACAGGAAACCTACCCTACGAGCAGTACTTC. Drawing the rest from reference TRBV7-2 and TRBJ2-7, the complete variable domain is GAGVSQSPSNKVTEKGKDVELRCDPISGHTALYWYRQSLGQGLEFLIYFQGNSAPDKSGLPSDRFSAERTGGSVSTLTIQRTQQEDSAVYLCASSLASTGNLPYEQYFGPGTRLTVT.

The V and J genes are TRBV5-4 and TRBJ2-7; D gene unclear. This CDR3 comprises 14 residues. Trimming left V 2 bases short and J 4 bases short, with 13 bases between. The V gene's germline CDR1 is SGHNT and CDR2 YYREEE (reference sequence). CDR3 amino acids: CASSLEGITYEQYF. The CDR3 nucleotides read TGTGCCAGCAGCTTAGAAGGGATTACTTACGAGCAGTACTTC.

By its share, this clone is medium-sized. V and J are TRBV7-9 and TRBJ2-7, with D possibly TRBD1 on 5 matching bases. This CDR3 has 11 residues. The germline V and J ends were trimmed by 7 bases and 3 bases, with 7 bases remaining between them. CDR1 and CDR2 (germline): SEHNR, FQNEAQ (reference sequence). The CDR3 is CASTQGYEQYF. The CDR3 nucleotides are TGTGCCAGCACGCAGGGCTACGAGCAGTACTTC.

This clone has just one count. This chain connects TRBV28 to TRBJ1-2; maybe TRBD1 (6 bases). The V gene's germline CDR1 is MDHEN and CDR2 SYDVKM. V lost 3 bases and J 4 bases, leaving 12 bases between the germline ends. This CDR3 contains 14 residues. The chain's CDR3 is CASSFPTGFYGYTF. CDR3 DNA: TGTGCCAGCAGTTTCCCGACAGGATTCTATGGCTACACCTTC.

This clone was recorded once. Other DNA sequences in this sample translate to the same CDR3. V usage is TRBV6-5 and J usage is TRBJ2-2, with unresolved D. Between the trimmed V and J ends, which lost 2 bases and 1 base, there was a span of 5 bases. The CDR3 runs to 14 residues. CDR1 and CDR2 (germline): MNHEY, SVGAGI. CDR3 nucleotide sequence: TGTGCCAGCAGTTACCGCGGGAACACCGGGGAGCTGTTTTTT. Protein product: CASSYRGNTGELFF.

This clone was recorded only once. This sequence joins TRBV29-1 and TRBJ1-1; possible D gene TRBD1, 5 bases. Trimming pared 3 bases from V and 9 bases from J, leaving 11 bases between. The CDR3 extends over 11 amino acids. Germline assignment: CDR1 SQVTM and CDR2 ANQGSEA. CDR3 coding DNA: TGCAGCGTTGATCTGGGGCGACAAGCTTTCTTT. This codes for CSVDLGRQAFF. The full variable domain, completed using reference TRBV29-1 and TRBJ1-1, is SAVISQKPSRDICQRGTSLTIQCQVDSQVTMMFWYRQQPGQSLTLIATANQGSEATYESGFVIDKFPISRPNLTFSTLTVSNMSPEDSSIYLCSVDLGRQAFFGQGTRLTVV.

V and J are TRBV5-8 and TRBJ2-1; 8 bases are shared with TRBD1. J gave up 12 bases and V 0 bases, and 23 bases lay outside the gene matches. The CDR3 spans 19 residues. Germline CDR1 is SGHTS and CDR2 is YDEGEE. The CDR3 DNA sequence: TGTGCCAGCAGCTTGGTCAGGCAGGGGGCTAGTAGCGGCCCGGTGGGGCAGTTCTTC. Its protein is CASSLVRQGASSGPVGQFF.

This clone was seen just once. This chain joins TRBV29-1 and TRBJ2-7; D is undetermined. This CDR3 has 15 residues. With 3 bases removed from V and 1 base from J, the gap between germline ends came to 16 bases. Germline-derived CDR1 and CDR2 are SQVTM and ANQGSEA. CDR3 bases: TGCAGCGTTGAGAGCGACACTCCCGGGTCCTACGAGCAGTACTTC. It codes for CSVESDTPGSYEQYF.